Shown below are 24 T cell receptor beta chains from a single sample sequenced in a study of T cell responses to AZD1222 COVID-19 vaccine (dated by TCRdb to the early 2020s). The time point label on this specimen signifies: about 28 days (+/-7) after the second vaccine dose. The sample's treatment or condition, from its label and the paper: meningococcal conjugate vaccine given as trial control. Library generation was performed with the immunoSEQ multiplex PCR assay. TCRdb retrieved this table from immuneACCESS and kept in-frame rearrangements only. Not all clones are present; in checked studies, unresolved V genes account for under half, and no reason is known for the remainder. This sample holds around 140,000 clones; 85% were observed only once. The ten most abundant clones make up around 8.3% of the sample. The material sequenced was peripheral blood, taken 28 days after the second dose of the MenACWY control vaccine. These receptors came from an adult who received the MenACWY meningococcal vaccine as a control.

The V and J genes are TRBV7-9 and TRBJ2-2; D remains ambiguous. Trimming cost V 3 bases and J 1 base, with 9 bases left between them. Germline CDR1 and CDR2: SEHNR and FQNEAQ (reference sequence). CDR3 length equals 15 residues. The CDR3: CASSFDALNTGELFF. The DNA of the CDR3 is TGTGCCAGCAGCTTCGACGCGCTGAACACCGGGGAGCTGTTTTTT.

This clone was picked up a small number of times. The chain combines TRBV29-1 with TRBJ1-2; 11 nucleotides line up with TRBD1. CDR3 length equals 14 residues. Germline CDR1 SQVTM, CDR2 ANQGSEA. Unmatched junction bases numbered 7, after V lost 6 bases and J lost 4 bases. In DNA form, the CDR3 reads TGCAGCGTAGCCGGGACAGGGGGAATCTATGGCTACACCTTC. Its protein product is CSVAGTGGIYGYTF. The whole variable domain, remainder taken from reference TRBV29-1 and TRBJ1-2, is SAVISQKPSRDICQRGTSLTIQCQVDSQVTMMFWYRQQPGQSLTLIATANQGSEATYESGFVIDKFPISRPNLTFSTLTVSNMSPEDSSIYLCSVAGTGGIYGYTFGSGTRLTVV.

The chain links TRBV3-1 (or the pseudogene TRBV3-2) to TRBJ1-2; D not resolved. Trimming removed 4 bases from V and 5 bases from J, with 11 bases in between. The germline V gene encodes CDR1 LGHDT and CDR2 YNNKEL (reference sequence). This CDR3 comprises 13 residues. DNA for the CDR3: TGTGCCAGCAGCCCGCCCACCCCATATGGCTACACCTTC. It yields the protein CASSPPTPYGYTF.

On this clone itself: Other DNA sequences in this sample translate to the same CDR3. For the CDR3, the DNA is TGTGCCAGCAGCCGCGGGGGGTACGAGCAGTACTTC. Amino acids: CASSRGGYEQYF. The chain joins TRBV9 to TRBJ2-7, with 8 positions matching TRBD2. Trimming took 4 bases from V and 4 from J; bases not matched to a gene: 1. The CDR3 runs to 12 residues. Germline lookup yields CDR1 SGDLS and CDR2 YYNGEE. The full variable domain, rest sourced from reference TRBV9 and TRBJ2-7, is DSGVTQTPKHLITATGQRVTLRCSPRSGDLSVYWYQQSLDQGLQFLIQYYNGEERAKGNILERFSAQQFPDLHSELNLSSLELGDSALYFCASSRGGYEQYFGPGTRLTVT.

The chain links TRBV3-1 (or the pseudogene TRBV3-2) to TRBJ1-2; 9 bases fit TRBD1. CDR1 and CDR2 from the germline V gene are LGHDT and YNNKEL (reference sequence). The CDR3 runs to 14 residues. J was trimmed by 8 bases and V by 4 bases; bases with no gene match: 8. Here the CDR3 DNA reads TGTGCCAGCAGCCCACGGGACAGGGCGGGGGGCTACACCTTC. It encodes CASSPRDRAGGYTF.

V gene TRBV6-6 combines with J gene TRBJ2-6, with 11 bases that match TRBD2. V was clipped by 6 bases and J by 0 bases; unmatched bases: 13. The CDR3 covers 20 residues. From germline, CDR1 is MNHNY and CDR2 SVGAGI (reference sequence). CDR3 sequence reads: CASSRGLAGPSSSGANVLTF. DNA for the CDR3: TGTGCCAGCAGCCGAGGACTAGCGGGTCCCAGCAGCTCTGGGGCCAACGTCCTGACTTTC.

J is TRBJ2-5 and V is TRBV6-1; the D is unclear. Trimming left V 4 bases short and J 10 bases short, with 25 bases between. Per the germline V gene, CDR1 is MNHNS and CDR2 is SASEGT. The CDR3 has 16 amino acids. CDR3: CASSASSMSPVRDQYF. As DNA, the CDR3 is TGTGCCAGCAGTGCCTCGTCCATGTCGCCGGTTAGGGACCAGTACTTC.

This clone was observed once. The J gene is TRBJ2-2, the V gene TRBV5-5, with 9 bases lining up with TRBD1. The germline gives CDR1 SGHKS, CDR2 YYEKEE (reference sequence). The junction had 9 bases not matched to a gene; V was cut back by 4 bases and J by 5 bases. This CDR3 comprises 16 residues. CDR3 amino acids: CASSGTGGAGTGELFF. The DNA of the CDR3 is TGTGCCAGCAGCGGAACAGGGGGCGCCGGGACCGGGGAGCTGTTTTTT.

A single count supports this clone. V is TRBV24-1 and J is TRBJ2-3; possible D gene TRBD1, 6 bases. Trimming left V 6 bases short and J 4 bases short, with 16 bases between. CDR1 is KGHDR, CDR2 SFDVKD, per germline. The CDR3 is 15 amino acids. The CDR3 spells CATSSHREGSDTQYF. CDR3 sequence (DNA): TGTGCCACCAGTTCTCACAGGGAAGGATCAGATACGCAGTATTTT.

This chain links TRBV10-2 with TRBJ2-7, with 8 positions matching TRBD2. The CDR3 extends over 15 amino acids. J lost 1 base, V lost 0 bases, and 2 bases had no gene match. Per the germline V gene, CDR1 is WSHSY and CDR2 is SAAADI. CDR3 sequence: CASSESSGMSYEQYF. The CDR3, as DNA: TGCGCCAGCAGTGAGTCTAGCGGGATGTCCTACGAGCAGTACTTC.

V is TRBV5-4 and J is TRBJ2-5, with D possibly called TRBD1 or TRBD2 (5 bases each). Trimming stripped 4 bases from V and 1 base from J, with 11 bases between. Germline V gene sequence: CDR1 SGHNT, CDR2 YYREEE (reference sequence). This CDR3 contains 14 residues. The CDR3: CASSPRDGQETQYF. The DNA of the CDR3 is TGTGCCAGCAGCCCCCGGGACGGCCAAGAGACCCAGTACTTC.

This sequence joins TRBV24-1 and TRBJ1-5, with D possibly matching TRBD1 (6 bases). The V end was cut by 3 bases, the J end by 2 bases, with 10 bases between. Per the germline V gene, CDR1 is KGHDR and CDR2 is SFDVKD. The CDR3 covers 15 residues. The CDR3 loop is CATSDPYRGNQPQHF. The CDR3 nucleotides are TGTGCCACCAGTGATCCCTACAGGGGCAATCAGCCCCAGCATTTT.

CDR3 DNA: TGTGCCAGCAGTCAGCCTCTTACAGGGGCCCCTACAGATACGCAGTATTTT. It codes for CASSQPLTGAPTDTQYF. The chain carries TRBV28 and TRBJ2-3; 7 bases fit TRBD1. CDR3 length equals 17 residues. Trimming cost V 5 bases and J 3 bases; bases outside gene matches: 14. In germline, CDR1 is MDHEN, CDR2 SYDVKM.

Ten or more counts support this clone. The rearrangement joins TRBV15 to TRBJ2-7, with TRBD2 matching 8 bases. The CDR3 runs 17 residues. Germline-derived CDR1 and CDR2 are LNHNV and YYDKDF (reference sequence). J was trimmed by 2 bases and V by 2 bases; bases with no gene match: 11. CDR3 sequence (DNA): TGTGCCACCAGCAGATTAACGGCTAGCGGGCCTGCCTACGAGCAGTACTTC. Translated, it gives CATSRLTASGPAYEQYF.

The count of this clone is one. The rearrangement uses TRBV7-3 and TRBJ2-6, with D unclear. V dropped 1 base and J dropped 1 base, with 5 bases sitting between them. Germline CDR1 is SGHTA and CDR2 is FQGTGA. The CDR3 runs to 15 residues. The CDR3 DNA reads TGTGCCAGCAGCTTAATAGCTTCTGGGGCCAACGTCCTGACTTTC. Its protein product is CASSLIASGANVLTF.

The J gene is TRBJ1-1, the V gene TRBV11-3; D remains unclear. Germline V gene data show CDR1 as SGHNT and CDR2 as YENEEA. The CDR3 is made up of 13 amino acids. V lost 5 bases and J 0 bases, leaving 7 bases between the germline ends. This CDR3 reads CASSRALNTEAFF. In nucleotides, the CDR3 is TGTGCCAGCAGCAGGGCCCTGAACACTGAAGCTTTCTTT. Full variable domain (outside the CDR3, taken from reference TRBV11-3 and TRBJ1-1): EAGVVQSPRYKIIEKKQPVAFWCNPISGHNTLYWYLQNLGQGPELLIRYENEEAVDDSQLPKDRFSAERLKGVDSTLKIQPAELGDSAVYLCASSRALNTEAFFGQGTRLTVV.

The genes are TRBV5-1 and TRBJ2-1; TRBD1 matches 12 bases. The CDR3 is made up of 15 amino acids. With 4 bases clipped from V and 9 bases from J, the junction kept 8 bases outside the gene matches. Germline V gives CDR1 SGHRS, CDR2 YFSETQ. CDR3 loop: CASSSPGQGAGEQFF. DNA of the CDR3: TGCGCCAGCAGCAGTCCGGGACAGGGGGCGGGTGAGCAGTTCTTC. Combining the CDR3 with reference TRBV5-1 and TRBJ2-1 gives the whole variable domain KAGVTQTPRYLIKTRGQQVTLSCSPISGHRSVSWYQQTPGQGLQFLFEYFSETQRNKGNFPGRFSGRQFSNSRSEMNVSTLELGDSALYLCASSSPGQGAGEQFFGPGTRLTVL.

This CDR3 reads CASSFDRGSNYGYTF. The CDR3 DNA is TGTGCCAGCAGCTTTGACAGGGGCTCGAACTATGGCTACACCTTC. The chain is built from TRBV7-2 and TRBJ1-2, with 8 bases lining up with TRBD1. Losses at the gene ends were 3 bases for V and 2 bases for J; bases not matched to a gene: 5. Germline V lookup: CDR1 SGHTA, CDR2 FQGNSA. The CDR3 is 15 residues long.

The rearrangement links TRBV7-2 to TRBJ1-2, with 8 bases aligning to TRBD1. The V gene's germline CDR1 is SGHTA and CDR2 FQGNSA. The ends lost 5 bases at V and 5 bases at J; junction bases unmatched: 10. The CDR3 extends over 15 amino acids. The CDR3 here is CASSSGQGSSYGYTF. CDR3 DNA sequence: TGTGCCAGCAGCAGCGGACAGGGAAGCAGTTATGGCTACACCTTC.

The J gene is TRBJ2-3, the V gene TRBV5-4, with D tentatively TRBD2 (6 bases). Trimming left V 4 bases short and J 8 bases short, with 17 bases between. The length of the CDR3 is 14 residues. Germline CDR1 is SGHNT and CDR2 is YYREEE (reference sequence). The CDR3 nucleotides are TGTGCCAGCAGCCGGGGGACGGAGGTGGGTACGCAGTATTTT. Its protein is CASSRGTEVGTQYF. Together with reference TRBV5-4 and TRBJ2-3, the CDR3 gives the full variable domain: ETGVTQSPTHLIKTRGQQVTLRCSSQSGHNTVSWYQQALGQGPQFIFQYYREEENGRGNFPPRFSGLQFPNYSSELNVNALELDDSALYLCASSRGTEVGTQYFGPGTRLTVL.

V usage is TRBV18 and J usage is TRBJ1-1, with 11 bases that match TRBD1. Trimming took 0 bases from V and 1 from J; bases not matched to a gene: 4. CDR3 length: 17 residues. Looked up from germline, CDR1 is KGHSH and CDR2 is LQKENI. CDR3 loop: CASSPPGQGARNTEAFF. The CDR3 DNA is TGTGCCAGCTCACCACCAGGACAGGGGGCAAGGAACACTGAAGCTTTCTTT.

This clone was recorded once. This chain connects TRBV5-1 to TRBJ1-2, with D possibly matching TRBD1 (5 bases). The V gene lost 0 bases and the J gene lost 3 bases, with 15 bases spanning the gap. The germline CDR1 and CDR2 sequences are SGHRS and YFSETQ. CDR3 size: 16 residues. The CDR3 reads CASSLGEAGRDYGYTF. As DNA, the CDR3 is TGCGCCAGCAGCTTGGGGGAGGCCGGCAGGGACTATGGCTACACCTTC.

V gene TRBV18 combines with J gene TRBJ2-3; 7 bases are a match to TRBD1. Germline assignment: CDR1 KGHSH and CDR2 LQKENI. Trimming took 4 bases from V and 0 from J; bases not matched to a gene: 1. The CDR3 spans 14 residues. CDR3 protein: CASSQTGSTDTQYF. The CDR3 region has the DNA TGTGCCAGCTCACAGACAGGGAGCACAGATACGCAGTATTTT.

The V call is TRBV7-9, the J call TRBJ1-2; D possibly corresponds to TRBD1 (5 bases). With 1 base removed from V and 7 bases from J, the gap between germline ends came to 13 bases. From germline, CDR1 is SEHNR and CDR2 FQNEAQ (reference sequence). This CDR3 is built from 14 residues. The CDR3 spells CASSLVGEGSGYTF. The CDR3 nucleotides read TGTGCCAGCAGCTTAGTAGGGGAGGGTTCTGGCTACACCTTC.